Each of the 3 T cell receptor beta chains below was sequenced from the same sample in a study of T cells after yellow fever vaccination. A single record per CDR3 protein comes from TCRdb applying MiXCR to the 5' RACE reads. The sample carries a few hundred thousand distinct CDR3 sequences, 7% to 10% recorded once. The sample here was PBMCs, taken around 45 days after the first yellow fever vaccination. These receptors originate from a man between 18 and 29 years old who received the YFV17D yellow fever vaccine.

This clonotype has just a few counts. The rearrangement uses TRBV20-1 and TRBJ1-2, with D unclear. CDR1 DFQATT and CDR2 SNEGSKA come from the germline V gene (reference sequence). This CDR3 spans 13 amino acids. The V end lost 6 bases, the J end lost 2 bases, and 13 bases lay between the germline ends. CDR3 bases: TGCAGTGCCGGACTAAGCGGGAACTATGGCTACACCTTC. This codes for CSAGLSGNYGYTF.

The chain couples TRBV4-1 to TRBJ2-7, with D possibly matching TRBD1 (6 bases). V lost 2 bases and J lost 2, with 10 bases in between. This CDR3 is 14 amino acids long. The germline V gene encodes CDR1 MGHRA and CDR2 YSYEKL. The CDR3, as DNA: TGCGCCAGCAGCCAACCCAACAGGGCCTACGAGCAGTACTTC. Its protein is CASSQPNRAYEQYF.

The chain joins TRBV5-1 to TRBJ2-1; 7 bases line up with TRBD1. Germline loops: CDR1 SGHRS, CDR2 YFSETQ. The V gene end was trimmed by 5 bases and the J gene end by 2 bases; junction bases not matched to a gene: 13. This CDR3 contains 17 residues. The DNA of the CDR3 is TGCGCCAGCAGAATCGCTTTTAAGGGACAGCCCTACAATGAGCAGTTCTTC. Its translation is CASRIAFKGQPYNEQFF.